This TCR beta chain was identified during a study of PD-1 blockade in classical Hodgkin lymphoma. Findings and caveats of the study: Some patients started nivolumab under 1 year after ASCT, and they were excluded. The causes of the repertoire differences, possibly disease activity or prior therapy, remain undefined. Complete responders' diversity at baseline resembled that of newly diagnosed patients.

This CDR3 is 13 amino acids long. Per germline, CDR1 SEHNR and CDR2 FQNEAQ (reference sequence). V was cut by 4 bases and J by 8 bases, with 12 bases left in between. Method: immunoSEQ multiplex PCR; TCRdb's copy keeps in-frame clones and lacks some. Counted here are roughly 100,000 clones, approximately 94% occurring once; the ten biggest clones make up roughly 2%. The time point: cycle 4 day 1 (C4D1), after less than 7 weeks of nivolumab. Brentuximab vedotin exposure varied, and every patient relapsed after autologous stem cell transplantation. As concerns this clone: What it binds is not known.

The sequence derives from a human donor with classical Hodgkin lymphoma. This specimen was peripheral blood mononuclear cells (PBMCs), taken before the fourth cycle of nivolumab. The chain links TRBV7-9 to TRBJ1-3, with TRBD1 as a possible D gene (6 bases). The CDR3 nucleotides read TGTGCCAGCAGCTACGGGACACCCGACACCATATATTTT. This gives the protein CASSYGTPDTIYF. Combining the CDR3 with reference TRBV7-9 and TRBJ1-3 gives the whole variable domain DTGVSQNPRHKITKRGQNVTFRCDPISEHNRLYWYRQTLGQGPEFLTYFQNEAQLEKSRLLSDRFSAERPKGSFSTLEIQRTEQGDSAMYLCASSYGTPDTIYFGEGSWLTVV.